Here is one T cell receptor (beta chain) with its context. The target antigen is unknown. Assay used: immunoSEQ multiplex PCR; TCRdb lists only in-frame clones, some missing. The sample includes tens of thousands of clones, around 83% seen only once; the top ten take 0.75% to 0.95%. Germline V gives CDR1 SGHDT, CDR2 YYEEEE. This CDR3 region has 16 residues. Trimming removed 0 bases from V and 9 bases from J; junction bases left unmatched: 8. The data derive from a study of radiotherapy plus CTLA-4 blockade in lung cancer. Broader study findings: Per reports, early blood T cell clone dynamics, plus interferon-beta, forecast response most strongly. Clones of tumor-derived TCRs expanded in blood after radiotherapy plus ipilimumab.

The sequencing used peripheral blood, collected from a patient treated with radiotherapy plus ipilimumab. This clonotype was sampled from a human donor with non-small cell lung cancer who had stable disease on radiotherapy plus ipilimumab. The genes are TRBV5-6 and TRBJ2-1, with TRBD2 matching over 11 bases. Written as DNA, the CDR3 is TGTGCCAGCAGCTTGGCGTCTAGCGGGAGGTGGGGTGAGCAGTTCTTC. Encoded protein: CASSLASSGRWGEQFF. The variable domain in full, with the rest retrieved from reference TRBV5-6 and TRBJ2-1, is DAGVTQSPTHLIKTRGQQVTLRCSPKSGHDTVSWYQQALGQGPQFIFQYYEEEERQRGNFPDRFSGHQFPNYSSELNVNALLLGDSALYLCASSLASSGRWGEQFFGPGTRLTVL.